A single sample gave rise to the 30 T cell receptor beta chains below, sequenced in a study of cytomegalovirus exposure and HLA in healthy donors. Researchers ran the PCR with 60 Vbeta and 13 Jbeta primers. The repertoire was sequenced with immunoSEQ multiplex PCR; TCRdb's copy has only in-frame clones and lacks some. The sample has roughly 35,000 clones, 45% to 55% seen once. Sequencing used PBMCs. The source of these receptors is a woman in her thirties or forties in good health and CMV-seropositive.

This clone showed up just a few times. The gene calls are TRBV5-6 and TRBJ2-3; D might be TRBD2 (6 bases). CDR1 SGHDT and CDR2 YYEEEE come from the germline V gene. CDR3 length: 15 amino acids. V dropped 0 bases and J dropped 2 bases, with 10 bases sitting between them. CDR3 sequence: CASSLAPGDTDTQYF. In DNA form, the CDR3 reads TGTGCCAGCAGCTTGGCGCCGGGGGACACAGATACGCAGTATTTT. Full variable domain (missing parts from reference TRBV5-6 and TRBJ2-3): DAGVTQSPTHLIKTRGQQVTLRCSPKSGHDTVSWYQQALGQGPQFIFQYYEEEERQRGNFPDRFSGHQFPNYSSELNVNALLLGDSALYLCASSLAPGDTDTQYFGPGTRLTVL.

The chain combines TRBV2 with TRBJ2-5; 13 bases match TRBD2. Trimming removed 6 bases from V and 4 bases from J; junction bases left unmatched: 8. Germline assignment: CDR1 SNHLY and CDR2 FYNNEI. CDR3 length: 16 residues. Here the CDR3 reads CASRAGTSGAGETQYF. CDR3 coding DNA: TGTGCCAGCAGGGCCGGGACTAGCGGGGCCGGAGAGACCCAGTACTTC.

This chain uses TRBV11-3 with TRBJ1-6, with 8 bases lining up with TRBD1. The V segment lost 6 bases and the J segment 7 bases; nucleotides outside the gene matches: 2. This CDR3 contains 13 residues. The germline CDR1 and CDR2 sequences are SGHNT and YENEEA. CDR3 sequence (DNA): TGTGCCAGCAGTCGGACAGGGAATTCACCCCTCCACTTT. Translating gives CASSRTGNSPLHF.

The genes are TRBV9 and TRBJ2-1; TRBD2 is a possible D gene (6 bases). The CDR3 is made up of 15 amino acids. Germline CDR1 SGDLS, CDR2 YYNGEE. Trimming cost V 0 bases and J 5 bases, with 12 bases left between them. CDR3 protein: CASSVERGGDNEQFF. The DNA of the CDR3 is TGTGCCAGCAGCGTAGAGAGGGGAGGCGACAATGAGCAGTTCTTC.

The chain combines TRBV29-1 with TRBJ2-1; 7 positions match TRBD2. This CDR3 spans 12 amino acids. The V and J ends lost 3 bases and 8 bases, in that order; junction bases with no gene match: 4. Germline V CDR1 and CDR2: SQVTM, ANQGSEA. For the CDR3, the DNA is TGCAGCGTTGACGACCGGGGGGATGAGCAGTTCTTC. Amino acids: CSVDDRGDEQFF.

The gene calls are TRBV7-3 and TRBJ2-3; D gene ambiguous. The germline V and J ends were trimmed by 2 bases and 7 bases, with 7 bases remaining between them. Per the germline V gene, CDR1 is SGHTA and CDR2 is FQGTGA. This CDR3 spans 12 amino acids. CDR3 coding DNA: TGTGCCAGCAGCTTAGGAGTCAATACGCAGTATTTT. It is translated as CASSLGVNTQYF.

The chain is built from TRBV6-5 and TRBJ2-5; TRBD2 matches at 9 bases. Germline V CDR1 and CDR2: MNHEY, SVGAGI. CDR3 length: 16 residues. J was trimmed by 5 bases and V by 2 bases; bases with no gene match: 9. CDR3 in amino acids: CASSYGLAGNGETQYF. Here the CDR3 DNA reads TGTGCCAGCAGTTACGGGCTAGCGGGGAACGGTGAGACCCAGTACTTC.

The CDR3 DNA reads TGTGCCATCAGTGAGTCGGGGTCTAGCGGGTACTACGAGCAGTACTTC. It specifies CAISESGSSGYYEQYF. This sequence joins TRBV10-3 and TRBJ2-7, with 8 bases identical to TRBD2. The CDR3 is made up of 16 amino acids. The trim removed 0 bases at V and 3 bases at J, leaving 7 bases unmatched. The germline CDR1 and CDR2 sequences are ENHRY and SYGVKD.

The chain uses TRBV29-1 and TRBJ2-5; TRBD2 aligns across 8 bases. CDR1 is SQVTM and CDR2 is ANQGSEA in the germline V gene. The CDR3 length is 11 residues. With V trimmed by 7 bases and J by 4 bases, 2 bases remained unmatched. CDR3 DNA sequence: TGCAGCGGCAGCGGGGGAGAGACCCAGTACTTC. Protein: CSGSGGETQYF.

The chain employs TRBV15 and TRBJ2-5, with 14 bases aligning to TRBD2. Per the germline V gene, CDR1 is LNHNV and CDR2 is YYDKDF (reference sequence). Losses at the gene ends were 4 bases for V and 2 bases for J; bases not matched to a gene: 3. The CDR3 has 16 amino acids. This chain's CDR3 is CATSKGLAGVQETQYF. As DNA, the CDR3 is TGTGCCACCAGCAAGGGACTAGCGGGGGTTCAAGAGACCCAGTACTTC.

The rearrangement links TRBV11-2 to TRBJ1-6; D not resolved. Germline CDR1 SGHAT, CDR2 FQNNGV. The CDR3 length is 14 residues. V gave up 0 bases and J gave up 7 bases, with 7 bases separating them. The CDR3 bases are TGTGCCAGCAGCTTAGATCGCCTAAATTCACCCCTCCACTTT. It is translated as CASSLDRLNSPLHF.

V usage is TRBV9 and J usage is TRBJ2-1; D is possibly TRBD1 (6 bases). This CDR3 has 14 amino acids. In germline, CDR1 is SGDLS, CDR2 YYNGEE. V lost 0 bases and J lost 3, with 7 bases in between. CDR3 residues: CASSVGDNYNEQFF. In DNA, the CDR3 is TGTGCCAGCAGCGTAGGGGACAACTACAATGAGCAGTTCTTC. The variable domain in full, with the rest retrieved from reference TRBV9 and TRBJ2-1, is DSGVTQTPKHLITATGQRVTLRCSPRSGDLSVYWYQQSLDQGLQFLIQYYNGEERAKGNILERFSAQQFPDLHSELNLSSLELGDSALYFCASSVGDNYNEQFFGPGTRLTVL.

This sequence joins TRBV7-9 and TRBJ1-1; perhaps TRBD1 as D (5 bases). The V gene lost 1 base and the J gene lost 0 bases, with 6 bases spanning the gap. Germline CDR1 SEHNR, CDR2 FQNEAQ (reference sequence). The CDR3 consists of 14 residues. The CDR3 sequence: CASSLVTVNTEAFF. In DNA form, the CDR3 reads TGTGCCAGCAGCTTAGTGACAGTGAACACTGAAGCTTTCTTT. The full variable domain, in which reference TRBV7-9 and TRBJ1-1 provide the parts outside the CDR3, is DTGVSQNPRHKITKRGQNVTFRCDPISEHNRLYWYRQTLGQGPEFLTYFQNEAQLEKSRLLSDRFSAERPKGSFSTLEIQRTEQGDSAMYLCASSLVTVNTEAFFGQGTRLTVV.

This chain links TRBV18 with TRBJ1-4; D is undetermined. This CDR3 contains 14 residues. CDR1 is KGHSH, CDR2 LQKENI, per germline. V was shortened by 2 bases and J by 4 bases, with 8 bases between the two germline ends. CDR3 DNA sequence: TGTGCCAGCTCACCAAGCCAGGTTAATGAAAAACTGTTTTTT. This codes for CASSPSQVNEKLFF.

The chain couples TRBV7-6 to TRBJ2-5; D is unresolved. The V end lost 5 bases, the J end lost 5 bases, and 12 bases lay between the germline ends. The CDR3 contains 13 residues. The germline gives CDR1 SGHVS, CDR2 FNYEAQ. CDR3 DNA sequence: TGTGCCAGCAGCGACTTCCTTGGTGAGACCCAGTACTTC. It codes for CASSDFLGETQYF. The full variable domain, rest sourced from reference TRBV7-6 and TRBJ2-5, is GAGVSQSPRYKVTKRGQDVALRCDPISGHVSLYWYRQALGQGPEFLTYFNYEAQQDKSGLPNDRFSAERPEGSISTLTIQRTEQRDSAMYRCASSDFLGETQYFGPGTRLLVL.

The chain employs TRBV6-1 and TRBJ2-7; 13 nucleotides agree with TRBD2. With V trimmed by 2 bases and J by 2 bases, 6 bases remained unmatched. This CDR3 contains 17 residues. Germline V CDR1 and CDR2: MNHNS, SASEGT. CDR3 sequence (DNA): TGTGCCAGCAGTGAAACACTAGCGGGGGGGTACCCCTACGAGCAGTACTTC. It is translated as CASSETLAGGYPYEQYF.

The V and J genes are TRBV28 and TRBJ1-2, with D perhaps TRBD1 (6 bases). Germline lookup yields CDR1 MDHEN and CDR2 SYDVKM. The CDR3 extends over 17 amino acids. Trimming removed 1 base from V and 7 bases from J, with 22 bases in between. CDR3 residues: CASSLFQAVGEGGGYTF. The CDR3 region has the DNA TGTGCCAGCAGTTTATTCCAGGCAGTTGGAGAAGGGGGTGGCTACACCTTC.

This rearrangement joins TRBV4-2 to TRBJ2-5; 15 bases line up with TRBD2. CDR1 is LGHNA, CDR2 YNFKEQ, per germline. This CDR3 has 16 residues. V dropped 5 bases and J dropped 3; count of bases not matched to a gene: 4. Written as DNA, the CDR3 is TGTGCCAGCAGCACCCGGACTAGCGGGGGGGAAGAGACCCAGTACTTC. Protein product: CASSTRTSGGEETQYF.

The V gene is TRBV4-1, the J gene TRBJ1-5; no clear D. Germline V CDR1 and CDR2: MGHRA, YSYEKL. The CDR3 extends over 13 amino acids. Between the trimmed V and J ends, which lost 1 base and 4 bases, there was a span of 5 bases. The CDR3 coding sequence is TGCGCCAGCAGCCAAGCGCAGAATCAGCCCCAGCATTTT. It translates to CASSQAQNQPQHF.

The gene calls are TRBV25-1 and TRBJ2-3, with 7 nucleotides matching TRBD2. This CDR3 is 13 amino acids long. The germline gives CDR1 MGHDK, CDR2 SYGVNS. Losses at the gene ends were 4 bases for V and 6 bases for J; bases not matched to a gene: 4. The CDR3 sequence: CASSGGGSDTQYF. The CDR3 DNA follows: TGTGCCAGCAGTGGGGGGGGGTCCGATACGCAGTATTTT.

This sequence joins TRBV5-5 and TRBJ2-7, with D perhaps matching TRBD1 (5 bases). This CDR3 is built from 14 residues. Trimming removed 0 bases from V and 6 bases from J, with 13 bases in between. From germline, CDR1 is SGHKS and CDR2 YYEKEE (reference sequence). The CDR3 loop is CASSLGGEIGEQYF. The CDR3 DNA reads TGTGCCAGCAGCTTGGGGGGCGAGATTGGCGAGCAGTACTTC.

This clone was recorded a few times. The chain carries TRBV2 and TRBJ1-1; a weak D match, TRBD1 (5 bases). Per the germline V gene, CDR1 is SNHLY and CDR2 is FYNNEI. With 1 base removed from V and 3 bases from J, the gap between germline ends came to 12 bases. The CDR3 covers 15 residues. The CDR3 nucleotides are TGTGCCAGCAGTGAAGACGCGGGGGGATACACTGAAGCTTTCTTT. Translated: CASSEDAGGYTEAFF.

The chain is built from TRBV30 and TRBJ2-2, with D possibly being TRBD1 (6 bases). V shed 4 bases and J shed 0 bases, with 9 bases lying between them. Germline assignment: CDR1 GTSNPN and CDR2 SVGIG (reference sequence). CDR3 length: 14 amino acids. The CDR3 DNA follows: TGTGCCTGGATGAGGGGGTCGAACACCGGGGAGCTGTTTTTT. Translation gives CAWMRGSNTGELFF.

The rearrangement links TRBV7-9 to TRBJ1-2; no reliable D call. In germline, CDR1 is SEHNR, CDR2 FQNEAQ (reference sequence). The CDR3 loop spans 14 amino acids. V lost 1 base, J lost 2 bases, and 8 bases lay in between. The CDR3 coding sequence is TGTGCCAGCAGCTTAGGGATAGCGAACTATGGCTACACCTTC. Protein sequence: CASSLGIANYGYTF.

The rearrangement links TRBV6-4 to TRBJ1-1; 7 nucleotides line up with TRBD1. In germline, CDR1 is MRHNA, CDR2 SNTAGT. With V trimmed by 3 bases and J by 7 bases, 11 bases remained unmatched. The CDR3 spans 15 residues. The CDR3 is CASSEEGAGPYEAFF. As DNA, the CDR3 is TGTGCCAGCAGTGAGGAGGGGGCGGGTCCCTATGAAGCTTTCTTT.

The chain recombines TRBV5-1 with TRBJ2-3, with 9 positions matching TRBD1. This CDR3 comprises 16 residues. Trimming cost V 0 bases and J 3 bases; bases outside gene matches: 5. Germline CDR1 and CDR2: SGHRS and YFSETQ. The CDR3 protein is CASSLATGGGTDTQYF. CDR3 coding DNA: TGCGCCAGCAGCTTGGCCACAGGGGGCGGGACAGATACGCAGTATTTT.

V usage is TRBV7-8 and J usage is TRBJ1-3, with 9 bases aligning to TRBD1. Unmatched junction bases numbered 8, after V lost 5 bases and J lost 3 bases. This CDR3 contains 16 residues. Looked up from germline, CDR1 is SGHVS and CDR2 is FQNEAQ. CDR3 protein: CASSLLGQGYGNTIYF. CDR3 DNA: TGTGCCAGCAGCCTACTGGGACAGGGTTATGGAAACACCATATATTTT.

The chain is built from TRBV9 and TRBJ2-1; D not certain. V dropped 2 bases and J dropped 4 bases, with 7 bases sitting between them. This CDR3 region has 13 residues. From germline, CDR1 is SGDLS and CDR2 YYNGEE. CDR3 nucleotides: TGTGCCAGCAGCGTGGCCCCATACAATGAGCAGTTCTTC. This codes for CASSVAPYNEQFF.

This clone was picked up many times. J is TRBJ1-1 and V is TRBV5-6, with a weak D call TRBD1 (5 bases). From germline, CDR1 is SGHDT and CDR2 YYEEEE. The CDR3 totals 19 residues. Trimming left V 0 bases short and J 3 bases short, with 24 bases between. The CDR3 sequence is CASSLENPLWGVSDTEAFF. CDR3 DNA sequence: TGTGCCAGCAGCTTGGAAAACCCCCTCTGGGGGGTGAGTGACACTGAAGCTTTCTTT.

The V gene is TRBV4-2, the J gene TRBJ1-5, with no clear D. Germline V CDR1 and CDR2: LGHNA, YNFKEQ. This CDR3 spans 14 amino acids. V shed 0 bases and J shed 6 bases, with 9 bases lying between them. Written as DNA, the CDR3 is TGTGCCAGCAGCCAAGAATCTAGGAGTCAGCCCCAGCATTTT. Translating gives CASSQESRSQPQHF.